This TCR beta chain comes out of a study of CD8 T cells in ankylosing spondylitis. In germline, CDR1 is SGHTA, CDR2 FQGTGA. The CDR3 is made up of 15 amino acids. V lost 3 bases and J 0 bases, leaving 9 bases between the germline ends. Remarks on this clonotype: Its antigen is unidentified.

The study, taken as a whole, reports: Clones linked to disease were reported to show significant enrichment in matched ankylosing spondylitis synovial fluid. A TCR beta motif of roughly 8 highly homologous variants appeared characteristic of ankylosing spondylitis blood. Prior literature has documented some motif variants in synovial fluid and blood from reactive arthritis.

TCRdb re-analysed the 5' RACE reads in MiXCR, keeping a single row per CDR3 protein. The sample has under 150,000 distinct CDR3 sequences, around 9.7% seen once. J is TRBJ1-3 and V is TRBV7-3; perhaps TRBD1 as D (5 bases). Sequencing was done on a sample of blood, either unsorted or a sorted T cell fraction (not recorded which). This receptor was obtained from a male donor with ankylosing spondylitis or in good health (not recorded which). The CDR3 bases are TGTGCCAGCAGCTTCGGCAGGGCCTCTGGAAACACCATATATTTT. This codes for CASSFGRASGNTIYF.